This T cell receptor (beta chain) came from a study of blood T cell repertoires in COVID-19. Study information: Samples came from the United States, Italy and Spain, spanning acute and convalescent COVID-19. PBMCs, B-cell-depleted T cells, or T cells were the source of the cDNA or gDNA that made up the material.

CDR1 is SGHVS, CDR2 FQNEAQ, per germline. The CDR3 spans 17 residues. The junction had 7 bases not matched to a gene; V was cut back by 4 bases and J by 0 bases. Original processing notes: Reference gene primer amplification yielded estimated nucleated cell counts. Using immunoSEQ multiplex PCR, the repertoire was profiled, and TCRdb retains in-frame clones only, with some absent. The V and J calls and clone size come from that table; D and trimming were worked out from the DNA. The sample yields over 300,000 clones, approximately 88% seen once. The TCR sequence derives from a young man who had recovered from COVID-19. Sequenced input: peripheral blood. The chain recombines TRBV7-8 with TRBJ1-5; 9 bases agree with TRBD1. Here the CDR3 reads CASSSDRGGDSNQPQHF. In nucleotides, the CDR3 is TGTGCCAGCAGCTCGGACAGGGGCGGGGATAGCAATCAGCCCCAGCATTTT.